This T cell receptor beta chain was profiled in a study of blood T cell repertoires in COVID-19. As for the study in general: Sites across the United States, Italy and Spain contributed samples from acute and convalescent COVID-19.

Original processing methods: Nucleated cell counts were estimated from reference gene primer amplification. The method was immunoSEQ multiplex PCR; TCRdb's version includes in-frame clones alone and lacks a portion of them. V, J and clone size were drawn from that table, and D and trimming were deduced from the DNA. In the table there are around 130,000 clones, roughly 84% of which are singletons. The germline V gene encodes CDR1 SGHVS and CDR2 FQNEAQ. With 1 base removed from V and 0 bases from J, the gap between germline ends came to 16 bases. The CDR3 extends over 19 amino acids. The chain has TRBV7-8 and TRBJ2-6, with D perhaps matching TRBD1 (6 bases). This clonotype was sampled from a young woman who had recovered from COVID-19. Sequencing was done on a sample of peripheral blood. DNA of the CDR3: TGTGCCAGCAGCTTAGGTCGGTCCAGGGGATTCTCTGGGGCCAACGTCCTGACTTTC. Protein: CASSLGRSRGFSGANVLTF.